The next 18 T cell receptor beta chains were all read from a single sample in a study of cytotoxic CD8 clonotypes in ibrutinib-treated CLL. Profiled with immunoSEQ multiplex PCR; TCRdb holds only in-frame clones, not every one. This sample has about 300,000 clones; more than 70% occur once, and the top ten carry around 5.1%. The material was PBMCs, obtained at disease progression, from a patient treated with ibrutinib. The receptors here all came from a human donor with chronic lymphocytic leukemia.

This rearrangement joins TRBV5-1 to TRBJ1-1; D is ambiguous. The germline CDR1 and CDR2 sequences are SGHRS and YFSETQ. This CDR3 region has 14 residues. The V gene lost 1 base and the J gene lost 2 bases, with 9 bases spanning the gap. For the CDR3, the DNA is TGCGCCAGCAGCTTGACGGTGATTAACACTGAAGCTTTCTTT. Translating it yields CASSLTVINTEAFF.

Only a few counts were recorded for this clone. The V and J genes are TRBV4-3 and TRBJ2-2; 8 bases are shared with TRBD1. Trimming cost V 0 bases and J 9 bases; bases outside gene matches: 6. The CDR3 length is 15 residues. Germline values: CDR1 LGHNA, CDR2 YSLEER. The DNA for the CDR3 is TGCGCCAGCAGCCAAGATGGACAGGGTCCCCGGGAGCTGTTTTTT. This encodes CASSQDGQGPRELFF.

The chain links TRBV9 to TRBJ2-6; 7 nucleotides align to TRBD1. The CDR3 loop spans 15 amino acids. The V segment lost 3 bases and the J segment 0 bases; nucleotides outside the gene matches: 0. Germline values: CDR1 SGDLS, CDR2 YYNGEE. DNA of the CDR3: TGTGCCAGCAGCGCAGGGGGCTCTGGGGCCAACGTCCTGACTTTC. Protein: CASSAGGSGANVLTF. The full variable domain, in which reference TRBV9 and TRBJ2-6 provide the parts outside the CDR3, is DSGVTQTPKHLITATGQRVTLRCSPRSGDLSVYWYQQSLDQGLQFLIQYYNGEERAKGNILERFSAQQFPDLHSELNLSSLELGDSALYFCASSAGGSGANVLTFGAGSRLTVL.

The gene calls are TRBV5-5 and TRBJ1-4; TRBD1 aligns across 7 bases. Germline values: CDR1 SGHKS, CDR2 YYEKEE (reference sequence). The CDR3 has 14 amino acids. V shed 5 bases and J 4 bases; nucleotides not matched to a gene: 5. In DNA, the CDR3 is TGTGCCAGCAGGCCCGGGACAGTTAATGAAAAACTGTTTTTT. Amino acid sequence: CASRPGTVNEKLFF. The variable domain in full, with the rest retrieved from reference TRBV5-5 and TRBJ1-4, is DAGVTQSPTHLIKTRGQQVTLRCSPISGHKSVSWYQQVLGQGPQFIFQYYEKEERGRGNFPDRFSARQFPNYSSELNVNALLLGDSALYLCASRPGTVNEKLFFGSGTQLSVL.

The chain couples TRBV19 to TRBJ2-3; a possible D gene is TRBD1 (5 bases). The CDR3 spans 15 residues. Per the germline V gene, CDR1 is LNHDA and CDR2 is SQIVND (reference sequence). Trimming took off 4 bases at V and 4 bases at J, with 15 bases between the two ends. Written as DNA, the CDR3 is TGTGCCAGTAGTAGAGTCCAGGGCATGGCAGATACGCAGTATTTT. Translated: CASSRVQGMADTQYF. Together with reference TRBV19 and TRBJ2-3, the CDR3 gives the full variable domain: DGGITQSPKYLFRKEGQNVTLSCEQNLNHDAMYWYRQDPGQGLRLIYYSQIVNDFQKGDIAEGYSVSREKKESFPLTVTSAQKNPTAFYLCASSRVQGMADTQYFGPGTRLTVL.

This clone was counted only a few times. V is TRBV10-1 and J is TRBJ2-5; D unresolved. Trimming cost V 3 bases and J 5 bases, with 10 bases left between them. This CDR3 region has 13 residues. In germline, CDR1 is WNHNN, CDR2 SYGVQD (reference sequence). The CDR3 DNA follows: TGCGCCAGCAGTGAAAACAACTTGGAGACCCAGTACTTC. Translating it yields CASSENNLETQYF.

The chain combines TRBV19 with TRBJ2-7, with TRBD1 matching over 9 bases. CDR3 size: 14 residues. Germline CDR1 reads LNHDA; CDR2 reads SQIVND (reference sequence). V lost 5 bases and J lost 3; bases outside the gene matches: 5. The CDR3 loop reads CASSAGTGIYEQYF. CDR3 nucleotide sequence: TGTGCCAGTAGTGCGGGGACAGGGATCTACGAGCAGTACTTC.

The rearrangement uses TRBV25-1 and TRBJ1-4; D call uncertain. The CDR3 runs to 14 residues. The V gene lost 6 bases and the J gene lost 0 bases, with 8 bases spanning the gap. The germline gives CDR1 MGHDK, CDR2 SYGVNS. CDR3 sequence (DNA): TGTGCCAGCAGATCAGATACAACTAATGAAAAACTGTTTTTT. Residues: CASRSDTTNEKLFF.

This clone was seen only once. The chain employs TRBV7-9 and TRBJ1-4, with TRBD1 matching 8 bases. Unmatched junction bases numbered 9, after V lost 2 bases and J lost 10 bases. The CDR3 extends over 15 amino acids. Germline V gene data show CDR1 as SEHNR and CDR2 as FQNEAQ (reference sequence). As DNA, the CDR3 is TGTGCCAGCAGCTTATTAGGACAGGGAGATGGAAAACTGTTTTTT. Encoded protein: CASSLLGQGDGKLFF.

The V and J genes are TRBV10-3 and TRBJ1-1; D remains unclear. V lost 0 bases to trimming and J lost 2 bases, with 10 bases between them. The CDR3 extends over 15 amino acids. Germline CDR1 reads ENHRY; CDR2 reads SYGVKD. This chain's CDR3 is CAISESKFGNTEAFF. DNA of the CDR3: TGTGCCATCAGTGAGTCAAAATTCGGAAACACTGAAGCTTTCTTT.

The chain has TRBV27 and TRBJ2-3; no clear D gene. This CDR3 is built from 13 residues. V lost 8 bases and J 0 bases, leaving 9 bases between the germline ends. Looked up from germline, CDR1 is MNHEY and CDR2 is SMNVEV (reference sequence). CDR3 residues: CASRSLSTDTQYF. In nucleotides, the CDR3 is TGTGCCAGCCGTAGTCTAAGCACAGATACGCAGTATTTT.

This clone appeared a few times. This chain joins TRBV28 and TRBJ2-7; TRBD2 agrees at 8 bases. The germline CDR1 and CDR2 sequences are MDHEN and SYDVKM. J was trimmed by 0 bases and V by 7 bases; bases with no gene match: 8. CDR3 length equals 15 residues. CDR3 nucleotides: TGTGCCAGCACCAACCCCGCGGGGGGCTCCTACGAGCAGTACTTC. This translates into CASTNPAGGSYEQYF.

The chain has TRBV7-9 and TRBJ2-7; D call uncertain. The germline V and J ends were trimmed by 11 bases and 2 bases, with 16 bases remaining between them. The CDR3 totals 13 residues. Looked up from germline, CDR1 is SEHNR and CDR2 is FQNEAQ (reference sequence). The CDR3 sequence is CASEGYRPYEQYF. The CDR3 DNA reads TGTGCCTCAGAAGGGTACAGACCCTACGAGCAGTACTTC.

The rearrangement joins TRBV7-2 to TRBJ2-2; the D gene could be TRBD1 or TRBD2 (5 bases each). This CDR3 is 15 amino acids long. Trimming pared 5 bases from V and 2 bases from J, leaving 12 bases between. The germline CDR1 and CDR2 sequences are SGHTA and FQGNSA. DNA for the CDR3: TGTGCCAGCAGCGCCAGGGACCACAACACCGGGGAGCTGTTTTTT. Protein: CASSARDHNTGELFF.

CDR3 loop: CASSLDLGNQETQYF. Written as DNA, the CDR3 is TGTGCCAGCAGCTTGGACTTGGGAAACCAAGAGACCCAGTACTTC. The rearrangement uses TRBV5-4 and TRBJ2-5; D not resolved. The germline V and J ends were trimmed by 0 bases and 0 bases, with 9 bases remaining between them. In germline, CDR1 is SGHNT, CDR2 YYREEE (reference sequence). This CDR3 spans 15 amino acids.

The chain couples TRBV21-1 to TRBJ1-4. TRBV21-1 is reported as a pseudogene. CDR3 length: 17 amino acids. The CDR3 coding sequence is TGTGCCAGCAGCGCTACTCGTAGGGCCGCTGCTAATGAAAAACTGTTTTTT. This codes for CASSATRRAAANEKLFF.

The chain combines TRBV6-6 with TRBJ2-7; D not certain. Germline V gene sequence: CDR1 MNHNY, CDR2 SVGAGI (reference sequence). CDR3 size: 14 residues. Trimming removed 4 bases from V and 2 bases from J, with 12 bases in between. CDR3 in amino acids: CASSFGAKAYEQYF. CDR3 DNA sequence: TGTGCCAGCAGTTTTGGAGCGAAGGCCTACGAGCAGTACTTC.

The CDR3 DNA is TGCGCCAGCAGCACTCTGAAGAGGGCTAGCGGGTCCGTCCTTGACGGGGAGCTGTTTTTT. This gives the protein CASSTLKRASGSVLDGELFF. The J gene is TRBJ2-2, the V gene TRBV5-1, with TRBD2 identical over 8 bases. Germline CDR1 and CDR2: SGHRS and YFSETQ. V lost 4 bases to trimming and J lost 7 bases; unmatched junction nucleotides: 24. The CDR3 spans 20 residues. The variable domain in full, with the rest retrieved from reference TRBV5-1 and TRBJ2-2, is KAGVTQTPRYLIKTRGQQVTLSCSPISGHRSVSWYQQTPGQGLQFLFEYFSETQRNKGNFPGRFSGRQFSNSRSEMNVSTLELGDSALYLCASSTLKRASGSVLDGELFFGEGSRLTVL.